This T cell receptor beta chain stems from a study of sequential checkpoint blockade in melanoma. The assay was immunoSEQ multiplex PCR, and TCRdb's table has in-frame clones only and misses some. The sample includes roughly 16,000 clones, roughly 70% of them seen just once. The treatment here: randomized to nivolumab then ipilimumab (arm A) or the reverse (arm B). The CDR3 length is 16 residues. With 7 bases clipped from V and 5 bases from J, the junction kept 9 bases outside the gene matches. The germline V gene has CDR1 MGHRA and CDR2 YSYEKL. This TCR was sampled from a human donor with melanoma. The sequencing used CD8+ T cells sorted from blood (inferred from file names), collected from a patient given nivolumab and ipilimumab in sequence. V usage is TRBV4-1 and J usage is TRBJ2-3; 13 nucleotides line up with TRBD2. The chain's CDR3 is CASNQETSGGGDTQYF. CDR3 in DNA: TGCGCCAGCAACCAGGAAACTAGCGGGGGGGGAGATACGCAGTATTTT.